These 12 T cell receptor beta chains originate from one sample sequenced in a study of cytomegalovirus exposure and HLA in healthy donors. Vbeta (60) and Jbeta (13) primers were used in the PCR. Produced via immunoSEQ multiplex PCR; TCRdb's table is partial and in-frame only. This sample yields 74,000 or so clones, of which around 76% are seen a single time; around 5.1% belongs to the top ten. Sample: PBMCs. These TCRs come from a male donor in good health and CMV-seropositive.

The chain couples TRBV6-5 to TRBJ2-5; 10 nucleotides align to TRBD2. The CDR3 extends over 15 amino acids. Germline V CDR1 and CDR2: MNHEY, SVGAGI. V was clipped by 5 bases and J by 0 bases; unmatched bases: 3. The CDR3 DNA follows: TGTGCCAGCAGTATCGGACTAGCGGACCAAGAGACCCAGTACTTC. Residues: CASSIGLADQETQYF.

The chain recombines TRBV6-6 with TRBJ2-1; D gene ambiguous. The V gene lost 5 bases and the J gene lost 7 bases, with 15 bases spanning the gap. CDR1 and CDR2 from the germline V gene are MNHNY and SVGAGI (reference sequence). CDR3 size: 14 residues. CDR3 amino acids: CASSASPPGNEQFF. CDR3 sequence (DNA): TGTGCCAGCAGTGCATCCCCCCCCGGGAATGAGCAGTTCTTC.

This sequence joins TRBV7-2 and TRBJ2-5; 7 bases map to TRBD1. Germline V CDR1 and CDR2: SGHTA, FQGNSA. The length of the CDR3 is 14 residues. The junction had 7 bases not matched to a gene; V was cut back by 5 bases and J by 4 bases. CDR3 nucleotides: TGTGCCAGCAGCGGCCGACAGGGACGAGAGACCCAGTACTTC. Amino acid sequence: CASSGRQGRETQYF.

The chain links TRBV19 to TRBJ1-6; 8 nucleotides line up with TRBD1. The CDR3 consists of 16 residues. Germline V CDR1 and CDR2: LNHDA, SQIVND (reference sequence). The ends lost 5 bases at V and 3 bases at J; junction bases unmatched: 6. CDR3 in amino acids: CASSPLDRGYNSPLHF. The CDR3 DNA reads as TGTGCCAGTAGTCCTCTCGACAGGGGCTATAATTCACCCCTCCACTTT.

V is TRBV5-4 and J is TRBJ2-3; 10 bases match TRBD1. CDR3 length equals 17 residues. Trimming took 4 bases from V and 3 from J; bases not matched to a gene: 11. Germline-derived CDR1 and CDR2 are SGHNT and YYREEE (reference sequence). The CDR3 DNA is TGTGCCAGCAGCCTGACATACGGACAGGGGGTAACAGATACGCAGTATTTT. It is translated as CASSLTYGQGVTDTQYF.

The chain couples TRBV6-5 to TRBJ2-7; 8 bases match TRBD2. From germline, CDR1 is MNHEY and CDR2 SVGAGI. The CDR3 extends over 15 amino acids. J lost 5 bases, V lost 1 base, and 7 bases had no gene match. CDR3: CASSYYGGAFNEQYF. CDR3 sequence (DNA): TGTGCCAGCAGTTACTACGGGGGGGCCTTCAACGAGCAGTACTTC.

This clone was observed a few times. The chain has TRBV5-4 and TRBJ1-1; 8 bases map to TRBD1. This CDR3 is 15 amino acids long. The germline V gene encodes CDR1 SGHNT and CDR2 YYREEE (reference sequence). The V segment lost 0 bases and the J segment 5 bases; nucleotides outside the gene matches: 6. The CDR3 coding sequence is TGTGCCAGCAGCTTGGGGACAGGGTTTGGGACTGAAGCTTTCTTT. Translating gives CASSLGTGFGTEAFF.

The gene calls are TRBV7-9 and TRBJ1-2, with 8 nucleotides matching TRBD1. This CDR3 is 14 amino acids long. The germline V gene has CDR1 SEHNR and CDR2 FQNEAQ (reference sequence). V was pared by 5 bases and J by 4 bases, with 6 bases of the junction left unmatched. The CDR3 here is CASSRSTGGYGYTF. For the CDR3, the DNA is TGTGCCAGCAGCCGCTCTACAGGGGGCTATGGCTACACCTTC.

The genes are TRBV19 and TRBJ1-1, with 8 positions matching TRBD1. Germline V gene sequence: CDR1 LNHDA, CDR2 SQIVND (reference sequence). Losses at the gene ends were 2 bases for V and 5 bases for J; bases not matched to a gene: 4. The CDR3 loop spans 14 amino acids. CDR3 region: CASSIQGAATEAFF. In DNA, the CDR3 is TGTGCCAGTAGTATACAGGGGGCCGCAACTGAAGCTTTCTTT. The whole variable domain, remainder taken from reference TRBV19 and TRBJ1-1, is DGGITQSPKYLFRKEGQNVTLSCEQNLNHDAMYWYRQDPGQGLRLIYYSQIVNDFQKGDIAEGYSVSREKKESFPLTVTSAQKNPTAFYLCASSIQGAATEAFFGQGTRLTVV.

The chain employs TRBV18 and TRBJ2-1, with 7 bases that match TRBD2. The CDR3 sequence is 15 residues long. After removal of 3 bases from V and 10 bases from J, the junction contained 12 bases not matched to a gene. Germline V gene sequence: CDR1 KGHSH, CDR2 LQKENI. This CDR3 reads CASSPSSGGRSEQFF. Here the CDR3 DNA reads TGTGCCAGCTCACCGAGTTCTGGCGGGAGAAGCGAGCAGTTCTTC.

Turning to this clone: Other nucleotide sequences in the sample specify the same CDR3. The chain couples TRBV5-4 to TRBJ2-5; TRBD2 matches at 10 bases. The CDR3 contains 15 residues. Per germline, CDR1 SGHNT and CDR2 YYREEE (reference sequence). V trimming: 1 base; J trimming: 5 bases; junction bases outside the gene matches: 5. CDR3 DNA sequence: TGTGCCAGCAGCTTGCGGCTAGCGGGAGAGGAGACCCAGTACTTC. Its translation: CASSLRLAGEETQYF.

Only one count was recorded for this clone. As DNA, the CDR3 is TGTGCCAGCAGTCGTGGGACTAGCGGGAGCTACGAGCAGTACTTC. It encodes CASSRGTSGSYEQYF. This chain joins TRBV6-5 and TRBJ2-7; 14 bases align to TRBD2. The V segment lost 5 bases and the J segment 3 bases; nucleotides outside the gene matches: 3. Germline CDR1 is MNHEY and CDR2 is SVGAGI. CDR3 length: 15 amino acids.